This T cell receptor (beta chain) was identified in a study of response to subunit inactivated influenza vaccine. Study outcomes and limitations: The study's authors posited that every seasonal influenza vaccination enlists few new T cells.

The CDR3 loop spans 15 amino acids. Germline lookup yields CDR1 SGHDT and CDR2 YYEEEE. The trim removed 0 bases at V and 5 bases at J, leaving 7 bases unmatched. As regards this clonotype: Its specificity is not known.

TCRdb reprocessed the RT-PCR reads via MiXCR and lists one record per CDR3 protein. The sample yields approximately 500,000 distinct CDR3 sequences, 13% seen once. This TCR was recovered from a middle-aged man who received an inactivated influenza vaccine. Material: PBMCs from blood, obtained roughly 6 weeks after vaccination. J is TRBJ2-5 and V is TRBV5-6, with 7 nucleotides matching TRBD2. The CDR3 DNA reads TGTGCCAGCAGCTTGGGGCGGGAGCTACGGGAGACCCAGTACTTC. Residues: CASSLGRELRETQYF.